The 30 T cell receptor beta chains presented below share a single source sample, sequenced in a study of T cell responses to AZD1222 COVID-19 vaccine. Data came from immunoSEQ multiplex PCR; TCRdb stores just in-frame clones and leaves some out. The sample holds approximately 89,000 clones, just over 90% seen once. The sequencing here drew on peripheral blood, taken on day 0 of AZD1222 vaccination. The receptors come from an adult in good health.

J is TRBJ2-7 and V is TRBV30; D unresolved. In germline, CDR1 is GTSNPN, CDR2 SVGIG (reference sequence). The CDR3 extends over 12 amino acids. Trimming removed 0 bases from V and 4 bases from J, with 7 bases in between. The CDR3 is CAWSVSEYEQYF. Here the CDR3 DNA reads TGTGCCTGGAGTGTATCCGAGTACGAGCAGTACTTC.

V gene TRBV7-8 combines with J gene TRBJ1-3; 9 bases map to TRBD1. V shed 3 bases and J 4 bases; nucleotides not matched to a gene: 7. CDR1 SGHVS and CDR2 FQNEAQ come from the germline V gene. The CDR3 extends over 16 amino acids. CDR3 coding DNA: TGTGCCAGCAGCTTCAGGGACAGGGCTTCAGGAAACACCATATATTTT. Its translation is CASSFRDRASGNTIYF.

The V and J genes are TRBV28 and TRBJ2-7; TRBD1 agrees at 8 bases. The CDR3 length is 13 residues. Germline CDR1 is MDHEN and CDR2 is SYDVKM. The ends lost 5 bases at V and 4 bases at J; junction bases unmatched: 4. The CDR3 spells CASSRDRPYEQYF. CDR3 sequence (DNA): TGTGCCAGCAGTCGGGACAGGCCATACGAGCAGTACTTC.

The V gene is TRBV23-1, the J gene TRBJ2-1, with 8 bases matching TRBD2. TRBV23-1 counts as an open reading frame of uncertain function. V lost 4 bases, J lost 8 bases, and 22 bases stayed unmatched. This CDR3 contains 19 residues. CDR3 bases: TGCGCCAGCAGTCCCGCCCCCTTACCCGGGCGGGAGGAGATGGATGAGCAGTTCTTC. Translation: CASSPAPLPGREEMDEQFF.

The J gene is TRBJ1-5, the V gene TRBV19; D remains ambiguous. This CDR3 region has 14 residues. Germline values: CDR1 LNHDA, CDR2 SQIVND (reference sequence). V was cut by 3 bases and J by 3 bases, with 9 bases left in between. CDR3 in DNA: TGTGCCAGTAGTATTAACCCGGACAATCAGCCCCAGCATTTT. This gives the protein CASSINPDNQPQHF.

The chain combines TRBV15 with TRBJ1-5; D gene unclear. Per the germline V gene, CDR1 is LNHNV and CDR2 is YYDKDF (reference sequence). The germline V and J ends were trimmed by 0 bases and 11 bases, with 14 bases remaining between them. The CDR3 consists of 14 residues. The CDR3 bases are TGTGCCACCAGCAGAGATCGGGAACTATCGGCCCAGCATTTT. This gives the protein CATSRDRELSAQHF. The full variable domain, in which reference TRBV15 and TRBJ1-5 provide the parts outside the CDR3, is DAMVIQNPRYQVTQFGKPVTLSCSQTLNHNVMYWYQQKSSQAPKLLFHYYDKDFNNEADTPDNFQSRRPNTSFCFLDIRSPGLGDTAMYLCATSRDRELSAQHFGDGTRLSIL.

V and J are TRBV2 and TRBJ2-1, with TRBD2 as a possible D gene (5 bases). V was clipped by 5 bases and J by 4 bases, with 18 bases between them. The CDR3 loop spans 16 amino acids. Germline V lookup: CDR1 SNHLY, CDR2 FYNNEI. CDR3 DNA sequence: TGTGCCAGCAGTTCCCAACTAGGGTCGATTTACAATGAGCAGTTCTTC. Translated, it gives CASSSQLGSIYNEQFF.

The V and J genes are TRBV19 and TRBJ2-5, with 8 bases that match TRBD2. V dropped 2 bases and J dropped 5; count of bases not matched to a gene: 10. This CDR3 contains 16 residues. The germline V gene has CDR1 LNHDA and CDR2 SQIVND (reference sequence). The chain's CDR3 is CASSINPAGGQETQYF. CDR3 coding DNA: TGTGCCAGTAGTATAAATCCGGCGGGAGGTCAGGAGACCCAGTACTTC.

The chain links TRBV4-1 to TRBJ2-1; D not certain. The length of the CDR3 is 13 residues. Germline V gene lookup returns CDR1 MGHRA and CDR2 YSYEKL. V lost 3 bases and J lost 8, with 11 bases in between. The CDR3 loop is CASSHLGMDEQFF. The CDR3 DNA is TGCGCCAGCAGCCATCTTGGGATGGATGAGCAGTTCTTC.

This sequence joins TRBV3-1 (or the pseudogene TRBV3-2) and TRBJ2-5, with D perhaps matching TRBD2 (6 bases). CDR3 length: 16 amino acids. The V end was cut by 4 bases, the J end by 2 bases, with 17 bases between. CDR1 is LGHDT and CDR2 is YNNKEL in the germline V gene (reference sequence). Here the CDR3 reads CASSPFGEVYQETQYF. CDR3 nucleotides: TGTGCCAGCAGCCCTTTTGGGGAGGTGTATCAAGAGACCCAGTACTTC.

V and J are TRBV28 and TRBJ1-2; D gene uncertain. Germline V lookup: CDR1 MDHEN, CDR2 SYDVKM. The CDR3 runs 12 residues. Trimming stripped 5 bases from V and 4 bases from J, with 8 bases between. In DNA, the CDR3 is TGTGCCAGCAGTCCCAGAAGCTATGGCTACACCTTC. Translation gives CASSPRSYGYTF.

The rearrangement joins TRBV28 to TRBJ2-7; TRBD1 agrees at 9 bases. The CDR3 is made up of 14 amino acids. The germline V gene has CDR1 MDHEN and CDR2 SYDVKM. Losses at the gene ends were 3 bases for V and 8 bases for J; bases not matched to a gene: 8. CDR3 amino acids: CASSFDDRGNKQYF. The CDR3 DNA follows: TGTGCCAGCAGTTTTGACGACAGGGGGAACAAGCAGTACTTC.

The V and J genes are TRBV3-1 (or the pseudogene TRBV3-2) and TRBJ1-1; D may be TRBD1 (6 bases). V was trimmed by 2 bases and J by 5 bases, leaving 15 bases between them. In germline, CDR1 is LGHDT, CDR2 YNNKEL (reference sequence). This CDR3 is built from 15 residues. The CDR3 protein is CASSQSLRGPTEAFF. CDR3 nucleotides: TGTGCCAGCAGCCAATCTTTACGGGGGCCTACTGAAGCTTTCTTT.

The rearrangement joins TRBV5-6 to TRBJ2-7, with 8 positions matching TRBD1. Losses at the gene ends were 4 bases for V and 2 bases for J; bases not matched to a gene: 5. The CDR3 totals 14 residues. CDR1 SGHDT and CDR2 YYEEEE come from the germline V gene. The CDR3 loop is CASSQGTGAYEQYF. The CDR3, as DNA: TGTGCCAGCAGCCAAGGGACAGGTGCCTACGAGCAGTACTTC.

DNA for the CDR3: TGTGCCAGCAGTTTGGCCGCAGGGGAAGGCAATCAGCCCCAGCATTTT. It yields the protein CASSLAAGEGNQPQHF. The chain couples TRBV6-2 or TRBV6-3 to TRBJ1-5; D possibly corresponds to TRBD1 (6 bases). Germline CDR1 reads MNHEY; CDR2 reads SVGEGT. CDR3 size: 16 residues. The V end was cut by 4 bases, the J end by 2 bases, with 15 bases between.

CDR3 amino acids: CASSTRTSGISEQFF. The CDR3 DNA reads as TGTGCCAGCAGTACCCGGACTAGCGGGATATCTGAGCAGTTCTTC. This sequence joins TRBV27 and TRBJ2-1; 12 bases map to TRBD2. Germline trimming cut 5 bases from V and 9 bases from J; bases unmatched to any gene: 8. The CDR3 contains 15 residues. Germline CDR1 and CDR2: MNHEY and SMNVEV (reference sequence).

This chain connects TRBV28 to TRBJ1-5, with 11 bases fitting TRBD1. V was clipped by 6 bases and J by 6 bases; unmatched bases: 10. There are 16 residues in the CDR3. The germline V gene has CDR1 MDHEN and CDR2 SYDVKM. This CDR3 is CASSRTGGASGQPQHF. Here the CDR3 DNA reads TGTGCCAGCAGCCGGACAGGGGGCGCATCCGGTCAGCCCCAGCATTTT.

The chain uses TRBV29-1 and TRBJ1-1; weak D call: TRBD1 (5 bases). The CDR3 has 13 residues. Trimming removed 5 bases at V and 7 bases at J, with 17 bases between. Germline lookup yields CDR1 SQVTM and CDR2 ANQGSEA. CDR3 in amino acids: CSVHRDGGDEAFF. As DNA, the CDR3 is TGCAGCGTTCACCGGGACGGAGGAGATGAAGCTTTCTTT.

The chain has TRBV12-5 and TRBJ1-1; TRBD1 matches at 8 bases. Germline CDR1 is LGHNT and CDR2 is FRNRAP. V gave up 3 bases and J gave up 1 base; unmatched junction bases: 7. The CDR3 has 16 amino acids. The CDR3 loop reads CASGFDIDRGNTEAFF. For the CDR3, the DNA is TGTGCTAGTGGTTTTGACATTGACAGGGGGAACACTGAAGCTTTCTTT.

The chain has TRBV7-3 and TRBJ2-7; D might be TRBD1 or TRBD2, each matching 5 bases. Trimming shortened V by 5 bases and J by 4 bases, and 18 bases separated the two germline ends. From germline, CDR1 is SGHTA and CDR2 FQGTGA. This CDR3 comprises 15 residues. For the CDR3, the DNA is TGTGCCAGCAGCCCCAGCCTGGGACGAGCATACGAGCAGTACTTC. The encoded protein is CASSPSLGRAYEQYF. Variable domain in full (rest from reference TRBV7-3 and TRBJ2-7): GAGVSQTPSNKVTEKGKYVELRCDPISGHTALYWYRQSLGQGPEFLIYFQGTGAADDSGLPNDRFFAVRPEGSVSTLKIQRTERGDSAVYLCASSPSLGRAYEQYFGPGTRLTVT.

This clone rates as large. The gene calls are TRBV7-3 and TRBJ2-6, with 7 bases that match TRBD2. Germline values: CDR1 SGHTA, CDR2 FQGTGA. CDR3 length equals 17 residues. Germline trimming cut 5 bases from V and 3 bases from J; bases unmatched to any gene: 10. CDR3 loop: CASSILAVGSGANVLTF. The CDR3 coding sequence is TGTGCCAGCAGCATTCTAGCGGTAGGAAGTGGGGCCAACGTCCTGACTTTC.

V gene TRBV11-2 combines with J gene TRBJ2-7, with a tentative D call TRBD1 (6 bases). Looked up from germline, CDR1 is SGHAT and CDR2 is FQNNGV. The CDR3 sequence is 14 residues long. Trimming took off 6 bases at V and 0 bases at J, with 12 bases between the two ends. The CDR3, as DNA: TGTGCCAGCAGTCAGGGGCCGACCTCCTACGAGCAGTACTTC. Translating it yields CASSQGPTSYEQYF. Combining the CDR3 with reference TRBV11-2 and TRBJ2-7 gives the whole variable domain EAGVAQSPRYKIIEKRQSVAFWCNPISGHATLYWYQQILGQGPKLLIQFQNNGVVDDSQLPKDRFSAERLKGVDSTLKIQPAKLEDSAVYLCASSQGPTSYEQYFGPGTRLTVT.

The chain recombines TRBV7-6 with TRBJ2-6; 8 bases line up with TRBD1. Unmatched junction bases numbered 4, after V lost 3 bases and J lost 0 bases. The CDR3 loop spans 17 amino acids. Germline V gives CDR1 SGHVS, CDR2 FNYEAQ. For the CDR3, the DNA is TGTGCCAGCAGCTTGACAGGGGTGCCCTCTGGGGCCAACGTCCTGACTTTC. This sequence encodes CASSLTGVPSGANVLTF.

The chain employs TRBV7-2 and TRBJ1-4; TRBD1 matches at 10 bases. Germline CDR1 SGHTA, CDR2 FQGNSA. J was trimmed by 7 bases and V by 6 bases; bases with no gene match: 5. There are 14 residues in the CDR3. The CDR3 sequence: CASSPDRGSEKLFF. The CDR3 nucleotides are TGTGCCAGCAGTCCGGACAGGGGGTCTGAAAAACTGTTTTTT.

This chain connects TRBV4-1 to TRBJ2-7, with 8 bases aligning to TRBD2. With V trimmed by 4 bases and J by 2 bases, 19 bases remained unmatched. The CDR3 totals 19 residues. Looked up from germline, CDR1 is MGHRA and CDR2 is YSYEKL. The CDR3 DNA sequence: TGCGCCAGCAGCCGAGAGCTACGGGAACTAGCGGTTCCCCCCTACGAGCAGTACTTC. This sequence encodes CASSRELRELAVPPYEQYF.

This clone has only one observation. The chain carries TRBV28 and TRBJ2-5; 8 bases agree with TRBD1. The germline V gene has CDR1 MDHEN and CDR2 SYDVKM. J lost 4 bases, V lost 4 bases, and 23 bases had no gene match. This CDR3 region has 20 residues. The CDR3 nucleotides are TGTGCCAGCAGTTCCCTTACAAATGGTGGGGAGGACAGGGAGTTAGAGACCCAGTACTTC. It is translated as CASSSLTNGGEDRELETQYF.

This clone appeared once. The J gene is TRBJ2-1, the V gene TRBV4-1; perhaps D is TRBD1 or TRBD2 (7 bases each). V was clipped by 8 bases and J by 4 bases, with 15 bases between them. The CDR3 has 14 residues. Germline values: CDR1 MGHRA, CDR2 YSYEKL. CDR3 sequence reads: CASAPGGVYNEQFF. CDR3 DNA: TGCGCCAGCGCCCCAGGGGGGGTTTACAATGAGCAGTTCTTC.

This sequence joins TRBV6-1 and TRBJ1-3; D remains ambiguous. This CDR3 region has 16 residues. V lost 2 bases and J lost 0, with 11 bases in between. Germline values: CDR1 MNHNS, CDR2 SASEGT. CDR3 nucleotides: TGTGCCAGCAGTGAAAATTTAGGGCGCTCTGGAAACACCATATATTTT. Translating gives CASSENLGRSGNTIYF.

V is TRBV11-3 and J is TRBJ2-1; TRBD1 matches at 11 bases. Trimming cost V 5 bases and J 0 bases; bases outside gene matches: 6. The CDR3 length is 17 residues. From germline, CDR1 is SGHNT and CDR2 YENEEA. The CDR3, as DNA: TGTGCCAGCAGCGCAAGGACAGGGGGCATCTCCTACAATGAGCAGTTCTTC. Its protein product is CASSARTGGISYNEQFF.

This clone has only one observation. CDR3 residues: CASSLAGTVYEQYF. The CDR3 region has the DNA TGTGCCAGCAGCTTGGCCGGGACAGTATACGAGCAGTACTTC. V usage is TRBV5-4 and J usage is TRBJ2-7, with 7 bases lining up with TRBD1. The CDR3 runs to 14 residues. Looked up from germline, CDR1 is SGHNT and CDR2 is YYREEE (reference sequence). Trimming at V came to 0 bases and at J to 4 bases, leaving 4 bases not matched to a gene.